This T cell receptor beta chain was found in a study of blood T cell repertoires in COVID-19. Study context: Sites across the United States, Italy and Spain contributed samples from acute and convalescent COVID-19.

Per the original data handling: It was from reference gene primer amplification that nucleated cell counts were estimated. Generated by immunoSEQ multiplex PCR, the TCRdb table keeps only in-frame clones and is missing some. That table furnishes V, J and clone size, whereas the DNA furnished D and trimming. Of about 68,000 clones listed, around four fifths are singletons. Germline V gene data show CDR1 as SGHRS and CDR2 as YFSETQ. This CDR3 spans 16 amino acids. Trimming at V came to 3 bases and at J to 0 bases, leaving 7 bases not matched to a gene. The gene calls are TRBV5-1 and TRBJ1-1, with 8 bases that match TRBD1. The receptor was isolated from a woman aged 50 to 60 with acute or convalescent COVID-19. Sequencing input: peripheral blood. The CDR3 protein is CASSSRQGNMNTEAFF. Written as DNA, the CDR3 is TGCGCCAGCAGCTCCAGACAGGGGAACATGAACACTGAAGCTTTCTTT.